This T cell receptor (beta chain) was found in a study of cytomegalovirus exposure and HLA in healthy donors. Both 60 Vbeta primers and 13 Jbeta primers went into the PCR. TCRdb's copy holds only in-frame clones and misses some; the assay was immunoSEQ multiplex PCR. In the table there are approximately 190,000 clones, over 70% of which are singletons. Findings of the study overall: The availability of immune exposure information extended only to CMV serostatus.

This clone has a single count. The antigen is not known. The CDR3 spans 15 residues. CDR1 SNHLY and CDR2 FYNNEI come from the germline V gene. The V gene lost 4 bases and the J gene lost 4 bases, with 13 bases spanning the gap. Material for sequencing was PBMCs. This TCR derives from a woman between 18 and 29 years old in good health and CMV-seropositive. V usage is TRBV2 and J usage is TRBJ1-4; D is perhaps TRBD1 (6 bases). For the CDR3, the DNA is TGTGCCAGCAGTGGAAGACAGGACATTAATGAAAAACTGTTTTTT. This encodes CASSGRQDINEKLFF.